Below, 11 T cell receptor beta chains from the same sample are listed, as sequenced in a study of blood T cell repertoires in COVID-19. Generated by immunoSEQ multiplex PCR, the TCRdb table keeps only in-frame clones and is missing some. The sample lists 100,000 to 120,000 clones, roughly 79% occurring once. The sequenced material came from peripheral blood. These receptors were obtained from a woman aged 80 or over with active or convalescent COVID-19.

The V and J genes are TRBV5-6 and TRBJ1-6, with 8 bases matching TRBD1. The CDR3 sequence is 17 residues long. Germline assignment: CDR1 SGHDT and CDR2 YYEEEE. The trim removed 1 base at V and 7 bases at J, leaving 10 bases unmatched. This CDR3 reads CASSLLPSGTGNSPLHF. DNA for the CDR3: TGTGCCAGCAGCTTGCTCCCTTCCGGGACAGGAAATTCACCCCTCCACTTT.

The CDR3 DNA sequence: TGTGCCAGCAGCTCGGGGACAGGCTACGAGCAGTACTTC. It codes for CASSSGTGYEQYF. The chain has TRBV7-9 and TRBJ2-7; 8 nucleotides agree with TRBD1. CDR1 is SEHNR and CDR2 is FQNEAQ in the germline V gene (reference sequence). The CDR3 totals 13 residues. The V segment lost 4 bases and the J segment 3 bases; nucleotides outside the gene matches: 2. Combining the CDR3 with reference TRBV7-9 and TRBJ2-7 gives the whole variable domain DTGVSQNPRHKITKRGQNVTFRCDPISEHNRLYWYRQTLGQGPEFLTYFQNEAQLEKSRLLSDRFSAERPKGSFSTLEIQRTEQGDSAMYLCASSSGTGYEQYFGPGTRLTVT.

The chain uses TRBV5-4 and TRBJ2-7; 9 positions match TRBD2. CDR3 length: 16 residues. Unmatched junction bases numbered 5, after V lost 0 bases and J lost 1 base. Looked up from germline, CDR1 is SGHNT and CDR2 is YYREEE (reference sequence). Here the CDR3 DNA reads TGTGCCAGCAGCTTGGCTGCGGGAGGGCTTTCCTACGAGCAGTACTTC. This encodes CASSLAAGGLSYEQYF.

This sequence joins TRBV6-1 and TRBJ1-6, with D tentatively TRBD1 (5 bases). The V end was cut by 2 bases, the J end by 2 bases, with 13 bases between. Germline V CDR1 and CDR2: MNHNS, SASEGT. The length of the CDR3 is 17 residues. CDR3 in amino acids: CASSEISGIAYNSPLHF. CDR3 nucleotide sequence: TGTGCCAGCAGTGAAATATCAGGGATAGCCTATAATTCACCCCTCCACTTT.

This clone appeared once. This chain's CDR3 is CASSLAGDRRNEQFF. CDR3 coding DNA: TGCGCCAGCAGCTTGGCCGGTGATCGCCGGAATGAGCAGTTCTTC. J is TRBJ2-1 and V is TRBV5-1; unclear D gene. There are 15 residues in the CDR3. V lost 0 bases and J 7 bases, leaving 14 bases between the germline ends. Germline V gene sequence: CDR1 SGHRS, CDR2 YFSETQ.

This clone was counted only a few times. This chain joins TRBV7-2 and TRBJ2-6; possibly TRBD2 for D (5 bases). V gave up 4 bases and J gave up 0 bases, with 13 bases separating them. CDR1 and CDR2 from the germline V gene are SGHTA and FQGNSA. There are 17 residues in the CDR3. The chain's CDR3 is CASSSGSPFSGANVLTF. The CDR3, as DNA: TGTGCCAGCAGCTCGGGATCCCCATTCTCTGGGGCCAACGTCCTGACTTTC.

CDR3 sequence (DNA): TGTGCCAGCAGTGACAGGGTGAGGGAAAAACTGTTTTTT. It codes for CASSDRVREKLFF. The chain employs TRBV28 and TRBJ1-4, with 7 bases that match TRBD1. Germline CDR1 and CDR2: MDHEN and SYDVKM. The CDR3 sequence is 13 residues long. The V and J ends lost 5 bases and 8 bases, in that order; junction bases with no gene match: 5.

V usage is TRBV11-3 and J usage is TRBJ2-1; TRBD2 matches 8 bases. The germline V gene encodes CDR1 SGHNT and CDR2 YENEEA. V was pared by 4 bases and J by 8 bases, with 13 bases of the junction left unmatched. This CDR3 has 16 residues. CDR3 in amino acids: CASSYTPGTSMYEQFF. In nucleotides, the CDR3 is TGTGCCAGCAGCTACACTCCCGGGACTAGTATGTATGAGCAGTTCTTC.

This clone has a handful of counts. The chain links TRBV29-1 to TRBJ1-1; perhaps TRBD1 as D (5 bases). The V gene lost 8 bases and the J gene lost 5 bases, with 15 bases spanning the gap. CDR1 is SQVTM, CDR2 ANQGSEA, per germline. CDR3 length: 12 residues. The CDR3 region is CSTGGGRTEAFF. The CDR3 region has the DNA TGCAGCACCGGTGGGGGGAGGACTGAAGCTTTCTTT.

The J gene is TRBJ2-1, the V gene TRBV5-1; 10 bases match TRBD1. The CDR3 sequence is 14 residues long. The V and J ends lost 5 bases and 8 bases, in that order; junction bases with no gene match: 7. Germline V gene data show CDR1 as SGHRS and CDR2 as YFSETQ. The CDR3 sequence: CASSPGQGKDEQFF. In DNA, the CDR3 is TGCGCCAGCAGTCCGGGACAGGGGAAGGATGAGCAGTTCTTC.

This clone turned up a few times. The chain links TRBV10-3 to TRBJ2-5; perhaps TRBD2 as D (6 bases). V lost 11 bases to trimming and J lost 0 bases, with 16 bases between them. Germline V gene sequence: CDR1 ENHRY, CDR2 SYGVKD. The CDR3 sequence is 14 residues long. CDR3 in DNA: TGTGCCTCGGCCCTGCTAGCGCACCAAGAGACCCAGTACTTC. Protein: CASALLAHQETQYF.